These 30 T cell receptor beta chains share one sample of origin, sequenced in a study of T cells in Graves' hyperthyroidism and ophthalmopathy. RNA transcripts served as the template for amplifying TCR beta CDR3 regions. In the first-round RT-PCR of the TCR CDR3, the HTBI primer set was used. A single record per CDR3 protein comes from TCRdb applying MiXCR to the multiplex PCR reads. The sample contains 130,000 or so distinct CDR3 sequences, roughly a fifth of which appear only once. Material for sequencing was blood. These receptors came from a woman aged 45 to 65 with Graves' hyperthyroidism that later progressed to Graves' ophthalmopathy.

This clonotype has at least ten counts. The chain couples TRBV11-2 to TRBJ2-7; tentatively, D is TRBD1 (6 bases). Germline V gene sequence: CDR1 SGHAT, CDR2 FQNNGV. This CDR3 spans 14 amino acids. V lost 3 bases and J 1 base, leaving 10 bases between the germline ends. The CDR3 DNA follows: TGTGCCAGCAGCTTCTCACAGGGATCCTACGAGCAGTACTTC. This codes for CASSFSQGSYEQYF.

This clonotype was observed many times. J is TRBJ2-7 and V is TRBV7-9; 9 bases map to TRBD1. J was trimmed by 1 base and V by 5 bases; bases with no gene match: 6. From germline, CDR1 is SEHNR and CDR2 FQNEAQ (reference sequence). The CDR3 covers 15 residues. CDR3 amino acids: CASSVDRGQSYEQYF. The CDR3 DNA is TGTGCCAGCAGCGTGGACAGGGGACAATCCTACGAGCAGTACTTC.

This clonotype was seen repeatedly, ten times or more. The chain combines TRBV12-3 or TRBV12-4 with TRBJ1-5; no firm D call. This CDR3 spans 16 amino acids. V lost 3 bases, J lost 1 base, and 13 bases lay in between. CDR3 sequence: CASSFLGGRSNQPQHF. CDR3 sequence (DNA): TGTGCCAGCAGTTTTCTTGGAGGGAGGAGCAATCAGCCCCAGCATTTT.

This clonotype was seen at least ten times. The chain recombines TRBV20-1 with TRBJ1-5; D gene unclear. This CDR3 has 15 amino acids. CDR1 is DFQATT and CDR2 is SNEGSKA in the germline V gene (reference sequence). V lost 0 bases to trimming and J lost 0 bases, with 9 bases between them. The CDR3 sequence: CSARELANSNQPQHF. In nucleotides, the CDR3 is TGCAGTGCTAGAGAGCTGGCTAATAGCAATCAGCCCCAGCATTTT.

The sample holds many counts of this clonotype. This chain joins TRBV28 and TRBJ2-7; D unclear. Looked up from germline, CDR1 is MDHEN and CDR2 is SYDVKM. The CDR3 totals 11 residues. V lost 8 bases and J lost 0, with 5 bases in between. In nucleotides, the CDR3 is TGTGCCAGCGGTCCCTCCTACGAGCAGTACTTC. Its protein product is CASGPSYEQYF.

Only a few counts were recorded for this clonotype. The gene calls are TRBV12-3 or TRBV12-4 and TRBJ1-2; D is uncertain. V was shortened by 6 bases and J by 1 base, with 9 bases between the two germline ends. The CDR3 spans 13 residues. This CDR3 is CASSSGLNYGYTF. Here the CDR3 DNA reads TGTGCCAGCAGCTCAGGTCTTAACTATGGCTACACCTTC.

V gene TRBV28 combines with J gene TRBJ1-6, with 7 nucleotides matching TRBD1. Germline V gene sequence: CDR1 MDHEN, CDR2 SYDVKM. Unmatched junction bases numbered 9, after V lost 3 bases and J lost 4 bases. The CDR3 spans 17 residues. CDR3 loop: CASSFPRRTGYNSPLHF. Here the CDR3 DNA reads TGTGCCAGCAGTTTCCCACGCCGGACAGGTTATAATTCACCCCTCCACTTT.

In its sample, this clonotype was seen many times. The rearrangement joins TRBV6-2 or TRBV6-3 to TRBJ2-1, with TRBD2 as a possible D gene (6 bases). The germline CDR1 and CDR2 sequences are MNHEY and SVGEGT. The germline V and J ends were trimmed by 4 bases and 0 bases, with 13 bases remaining between them. This CDR3 is 16 amino acids long. CDR3 in amino acids: CASSSVRLGSYNEQFF. Written as DNA, the CDR3 is TGTGCCAGCAGTTCTGTTCGACTAGGCTCCTACAATGAGCAGTTCTTC.

In its sample, this clonotype was seen once. V gene TRBV19 combines with J gene TRBJ1-6, with D unclear. Germline assignment: CDR1 LNHDA and CDR2 SQIVND (reference sequence). V dropped 0 bases and J dropped 7 bases, with 7 bases sitting between them. This CDR3 region has 14 residues. The CDR3 nucleotides are TGTGCCAGTAGTATAGACACGGGAAATTCACCCCTCCACTTT. Its translation is CASSIDTGNSPLHF.

The table lists this clonotype with many counts. This chain uses TRBV5-8 with TRBJ1-1; tentative D call: TRBD1 (6 bases). CDR3 size: 11 residues. Trimming stripped 1 base from V and 10 bases from J, with 8 bases between. Germline loops: CDR1 SGHTS, CDR2 YDEGEE. CDR3: CASSLRTAAFF. The CDR3 bases are TGTGCCAGCAGCTTGCGGACAGCAGCTTTCTTT.

The rearrangement joins TRBV12-3 or TRBV12-4 to TRBJ1-6; 10 bases are a match to TRBD1. Trimming removed 6 bases from V and 5 bases from J; junction bases left unmatched: 4. The CDR3 is 15 amino acids. The CDR3 region is CASRGGTGDNSPLHF. Written as DNA, the CDR3 is TGTGCCAGCAGAGGAGGGACAGGGGATAATTCACCCCTCCACTTT.

This clonotype has more than one count but fewer than ten. The chain employs TRBV28 and TRBJ1-1; 11 bases fit TRBD1. The ends lost 6 bases at V and 4 bases at J; junction bases unmatched: 10. This CDR3 has 16 amino acids. CDR1 and CDR2 (germline): MDHEN, SYDVKM. CDR3 residues: CASSHLGQGAATEAFF. The CDR3 coding sequence is TGTGCCAGCAGCCACCTCGGACAGGGGGCAGCCACTGAAGCTTTCTTT.

V gene TRBV10-3 combines with J gene TRBJ2-7, with D possibly TRBD2 on 6 matching bases. The CDR3 consists of 15 residues. Germline CDR1 reads ENHRY; CDR2 reads SYGVKD. The V and J ends lost 0 bases and 2 bases respectively, with 11 bases between them. The CDR3 sequence is CAISESEEGPYEQYV. CDR3 nucleotide sequence: TGTGCCATCAGTGAGTCGGAGGAGGGCCCCTACGAGCAGTACGTC.

This clonotype was picked up many times. The V gene is TRBV3-1, the J gene TRBJ2-2, with TRBD2 identical over 7 bases. The germline gives CDR1 LGHDT, CDR2 YNNKEL (reference sequence). The ends lost 1 base at V and 9 bases at J; junction bases unmatched: 8. The CDR3 extends over 15 amino acids. CDR3 bases: TGTGCCAGCAGCCAAGTTAGCGTAGCGGGTCGGGAGCTGTTTTTT. This gives the protein CASSQVSVAGRELFF.

In its sample, this clonotype was seen many times. CDR3 region: CASSLGGVNTEAFF. The CDR3, as DNA: TGTGCCAGCAGCCTGGGGGGGGTGAACACTGAAGCTTTCTTT. The rearrangement uses TRBV11-3 and TRBJ1-1; D may be TRBD1 (5 bases). There are 14 residues in the CDR3. The V gene's germline CDR1 is SGHNT and CDR2 YENEEA. The ends were cut back, 5 bases at V and 0 bases at J, with 10 bases in the middle.

This clonotype was detected many times. The CDR3 coding sequence is TGTGCCAGCAGCGTACACGGGAGAGATCAAGAGACCCAGTACTTC. Amino acid sequence: CASSVHGRDQETQYF. The chain employs TRBV11-2 and TRBJ2-5; TRBD2 is a possible D gene (6 bases). CDR1 is SGHAT and CDR2 is FQNNGV in the germline V gene. V was cut by 5 bases and J by 2 bases, with 15 bases left in between. The CDR3 sequence is 15 residues long.

This chain links TRBV20-1 with TRBJ1-5; weak D call: TRBD1 (6 bases). CDR3 length: 16 amino acids. CDR1 is DFQATT, CDR2 SNEGSKA, per germline (reference sequence). V gave up 0 bases and J gave up 3 bases, with 15 bases separating them. CDR3 sequence: CSARDKGGHVNQPQHF. For the CDR3, the DNA is TGCAGTGCTAGAGATAAGGGGGGGCACGTCAATCAGCCCCAGCATTTT.

This clonotype appeared a few times. The chain uses TRBV6-5 and TRBJ2-5, with a weak D call TRBD1 (6 bases). Trimming removed 5 bases at V and 4 bases at J, with 14 bases between. This CDR3 has 14 residues. Looked up from germline, CDR1 is MNHEY and CDR2 is SVGAGI. As DNA, the CDR3 is TGTGCCAGCAGTCCTCGACAGGCACTAGAGACCCAGTACTTC. This codes for CASSPRQALETQYF.

This clonotype was observed at least ten times. V gene TRBV7-2 combines with J gene TRBJ2-1; D gene uncertain. The CDR3 consists of 13 residues. Looked up from germline, CDR1 is SGHTA and CDR2 is FQGNSA. Trimming took off 5 bases at V and 5 bases at J, with 10 bases between the two ends. The DNA of the CDR3 is TGTGCCAGCAGCCCCTGGCTGAACAATGAGCAGTTCTTC. Translation: CASSPWLNNEQFF. The complete variable domain, with remaining parts taken from reference TRBV7-2 and TRBJ2-1, reads GAGVSQSPSNKVTEKGKDVELRCDPISGHTALYWYRQSLGQGLEFLIYFQGNSAPDKSGLPSDRFSAERTGGSVSTLTIQRTQQEDSAVYLCASSPWLNNEQFFGPGTRLTVL.

At least ten counts were recorded for this clonotype. The gene calls are TRBV29-1 and TRBJ2-3, with 7 nucleotides matching TRBD2. Germline loops: CDR1 SQVTM, CDR2 ANQGSEA. This CDR3 contains 16 residues. V was pared by 6 bases and J by 0 bases, with 12 bases of the junction left unmatched. CDR3 DNA sequence: TGCAGCGTCGCAAGGCTAGGCGGGGGTAGCACAGATACGCAGTATTTT. This translates into CSVARLGGGSTDTQYF.

This clonotype was seen ten or more times. The chain couples TRBV7-9 to TRBJ1-1; D uncertain. V lost 2 bases and J lost 2, with 18 bases in between. CDR1 is SEHNR and CDR2 is FQNEAQ in the germline V gene (reference sequence). The CDR3 is 17 amino acids. The CDR3 DNA is TGTGCCAGCAGCTTAAATGACCGAAGGAAAAGTAACACTGAAGCTTTCTTT. Its protein product is CASSLNDRRKSNTEAFF.

As concerns this clonotype: A single base separates this from a much larger clone, so it may be a read error. The gene calls are TRBV7-2 and TRBJ2-7; weak D call: TRBD2 (6 bases). CDR1 is SGHTA and CDR2 is FQGNSA in the germline V gene. The CDR3 runs to 14 residues. With 4 bases removed from V and 5 bases from J, the gap between germline ends came to 15 bases. CDR3 protein: CASSSTRLENEQYF. The CDR3 coding sequence is TGTGCCAGCAGCTCAACAAGACTAGAGAACGAGCAGTACTTC.

This clonotype has only one observation. This may be a read error: a much more frequent sequence differs by one nucleotide. V and J are TRBV12-3 or TRBV12-4 and TRBJ2-1; 11 nucleotides match TRBD2. The CDR3 sequence is 15 residues long. The CDR3 loop reads CASRGSGRARGGQLF. The CDR3 DNA sequence: TGTGCCAGCAGGGGTAGCGGGAGGGCCCGGGGGGGGCAGCTCTTC.

The V and J genes are TRBV29-1 and TRBJ1-1; D uncertain. V dropped 4 bases and J dropped 8 bases, with 8 bases sitting between them. The germline gives CDR1 SQVTM, CDR2 ANQGSEA. The CDR3 spans 10 residues. As DNA, the CDR3 is TGCAGCGTTGCGACGGGAGAAGCTTTCTTT. It encodes CSVATGEAFF.

This clonotype was observed many times. This rearrangement joins TRBV3-1 to TRBJ1-4; no clear D gene. Germline-derived CDR1 and CDR2 are LGHDT and YNNKEL (reference sequence). Trimming left V 0 bases short and J 4 bases short, with 12 bases between. This CDR3 contains 16 residues. The CDR3 loop reads CASSQDLSALNEKLFF. Here the CDR3 DNA reads TGTGCCAGCAGCCAAGACCTTAGTGCTCTTAATGAAAAACTGTTTTTT.

A few counts support this clonotype. This chain links TRBV20-1 with TRBJ1-1; D might be TRBD1 (6 bases). Germline assignment: CDR1 DFQATT and CDR2 SNEGSKA (reference sequence). The V end lost 0 bases, the J end lost 4 bases, and 18 bases lay between the germline ends. The CDR3 totals 16 residues. The CDR3 sequence is CSARDLRGARGTEAFF. Here the CDR3 DNA reads TGCAGTGCTAGAGATCTTCGGGGGGCGCGGGGCACTGAAGCTTTCTTT.

This clonotype was found many times. The V gene is TRBV6-1, the J gene TRBJ2-6; 10 nucleotides agree with TRBD1. In germline, CDR1 is MNHNS, CDR2 SASEGT. This CDR3 comprises 19 residues. V was pared by 5 bases and J by 2 bases, with 12 bases of the junction left unmatched. CDR3 protein: CASSSIIRQGATGANVLTF. CDR3 nucleotides: TGTGCCAGCAGTTCCATCATTCGACAGGGGGCAACTGGGGCCAACGTCCTGACTTTC.

Many counts were recorded for this clonotype. V gene TRBV30 combines with J gene TRBJ2-3; D remains ambiguous. There are 12 residues in the CDR3. The germline V gene has CDR1 GTSNPN and CDR2 SVGIG (reference sequence). Trimming took off 1 base at V and 4 bases at J, with 6 bases between the two ends. The CDR3 is CAWSEDADTQYF. The CDR3 DNA is TGTGCCTGGAGTGAAGATGCAGATACGCAGTATTTT. Based on the CDR3 plus reference TRBV30 and TRBJ2-3, the full variable domain is SQTIHQWPATLVQPVGSPLSLECTVEGTSNPNLYWYRQAAGRGLQLLFYSVGIGQISSEVPQNLSASRPQDRQFILSSKKLLLSDSGFYLCAWSEDADTQYFGPGTRLTVL.

V gene TRBV2 combines with J gene TRBJ2-1; 10 bases are a match to TRBD2. J was trimmed by 10 bases and V by 9 bases; bases with no gene match: 12. CDR3 length: 14 amino acids. In germline, CDR1 is SNHLY, CDR2 FYNNEI. The CDR3 nucleotides are TGTGCCAGTCAGGAGGGGCTAGCGGGGGCCGAGCAGTTCTTC. It encodes CASQEGLAGAEQFF.

This chain joins TRBV4-1 and TRBJ2-7, with TRBD2 matching 8 bases. The germline V gene encodes CDR1 MGHRA and CDR2 YSYEKL. V trimming: 0 bases; J trimming: 2 bases; junction bases outside the gene matches: 9. The CDR3 consists of 17 residues. The CDR3: CASSQDLSSGYPYEQYF. The CDR3 DNA is TGCGCCAGCAGCCAAGATTTGTCTAGCGGGTACCCCTACGAGCAGTACTTC.